The TCR beta chain described here comes from a study of CXCR3-negative and CXCR3-positive naive CD8 T cells. Whole-study findings and limits: In both naive subsets diversity was comparably high, whereas memory CD8+ cells showed much lower diversity.

Researchers prepared the TRB cDNA libraries using 5' RACE with UMI labels. TCRdb reanalyzed the 5' RACE reads, giving one entry per CDR3 protein sequence and no DNA. This sample's clone table lists 50,000 to 65,000 distinct CDR3 sequences. Germline CDR1 is SNHLY and CDR2 is FYNNEI. This CDR3 is built from 13 residues. Regarding this clonotype: Its antigen is not identified.

The chain joins TRBV2 to TRBJ1-2; with no DNA, the TCRdb D assignment of TRBD1 cannot be verified. The sequenced sample consisted of memory CD8+ T cells from blood. This sequence was found in a human donor in good health. Some clones in this sample may be carry-over from other donors' samples. The CDR3 sequence: CARKDRGLYGYTF.